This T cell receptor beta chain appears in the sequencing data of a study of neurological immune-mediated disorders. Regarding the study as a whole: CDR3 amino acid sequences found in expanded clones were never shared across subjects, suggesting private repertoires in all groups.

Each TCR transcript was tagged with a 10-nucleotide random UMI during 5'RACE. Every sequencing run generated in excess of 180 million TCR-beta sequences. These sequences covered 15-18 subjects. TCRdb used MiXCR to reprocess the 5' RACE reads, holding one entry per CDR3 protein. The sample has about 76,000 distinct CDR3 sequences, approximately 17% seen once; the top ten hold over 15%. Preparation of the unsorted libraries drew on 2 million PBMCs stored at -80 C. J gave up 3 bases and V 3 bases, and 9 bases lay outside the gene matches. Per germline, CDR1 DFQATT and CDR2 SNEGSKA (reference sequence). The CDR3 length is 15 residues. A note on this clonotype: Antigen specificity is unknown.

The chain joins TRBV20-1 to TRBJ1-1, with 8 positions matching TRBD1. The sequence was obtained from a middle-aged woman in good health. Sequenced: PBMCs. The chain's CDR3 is CSASQGANVYTEAFF. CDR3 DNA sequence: TGCAGTGCTAGTCAGGGGGCGAATGTGTACACTGAAGCTTTCTTT.